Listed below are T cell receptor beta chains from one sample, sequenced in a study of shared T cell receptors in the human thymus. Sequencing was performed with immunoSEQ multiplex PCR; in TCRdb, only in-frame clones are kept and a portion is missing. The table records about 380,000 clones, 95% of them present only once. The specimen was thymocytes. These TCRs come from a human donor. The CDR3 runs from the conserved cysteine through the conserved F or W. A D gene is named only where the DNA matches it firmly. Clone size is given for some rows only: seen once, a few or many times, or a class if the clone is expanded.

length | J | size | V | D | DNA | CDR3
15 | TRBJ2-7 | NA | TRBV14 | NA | TGTGCCAGCAGCCCACTCCGCGGTACCCTCCGCGAGCAGTACTTC | CASSPLRGTLREQYF
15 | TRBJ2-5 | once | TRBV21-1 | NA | TGTGCCAGCAGCAAAGGGGACGGGGCGAAAGAGACCCAGTACTTC | CASSKGDGAKETQYF
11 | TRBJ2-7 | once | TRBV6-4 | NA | TGTGCCAGCAGTGACTCCTACGAGCAGTACTTC | CASSDSYEQYF
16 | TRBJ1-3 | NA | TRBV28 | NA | TGTGCCAGCAGTTCCTGGCGGACAGTAGGTGGAAACACCATATATTTT | CASSSWRTVGGNTIYF
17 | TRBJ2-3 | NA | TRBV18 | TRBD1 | TGTGCCAGCTCACCCGCAGGACAGGGGAGGAGCACAGATACGCAGTATTTT | CASSPAGQGRSTDTQYF
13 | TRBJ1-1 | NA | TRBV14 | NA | TGTGCCAGCACCCCCGGGAGTAACACTGAAGCTTTCTTT | CASTPGSNTEAFF
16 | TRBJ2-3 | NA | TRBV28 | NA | TGTGCCAGCAGTATCCCCATCGCGGATAGCACAGATACGCAGTATTTT | CASSIPIADSTDTQYF
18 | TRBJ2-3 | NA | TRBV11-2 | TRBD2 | TGTGCCAGCAGCTTCGGACTAGCGGGAGGGCTTAGCACAGATACGCAGTATTTT | CASSFGLAGGLSTDTQYF
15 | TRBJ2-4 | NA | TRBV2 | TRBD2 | TGTGCCAGCAGTGAAGCGCGGCTAGCGGTGGACATTCAGTACTTC | CASSEARLAVDIQYF
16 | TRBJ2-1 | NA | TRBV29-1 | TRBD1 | TGCAGCGTTGAAGATTGGGGGGACAGGTCCCACAATGAGCAGTTCTTC | CSVEDWGDRSHNEQFF
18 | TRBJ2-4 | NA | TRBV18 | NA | TGTGCCAGCTCACCACCGAATGTCGGACTCGTAGCCAAAAACATTCAGTACTTC | CASSPPNVGLVAKNIQYF
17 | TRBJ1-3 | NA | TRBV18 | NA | TGTGCCAGCTCACCACTTCAGGGCCACTACTCTGGAAACACCATATATTTT | CASSPLQGHYSGNTIYF
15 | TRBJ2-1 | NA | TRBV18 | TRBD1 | TGTGCCAGCTCCCTAGGACAGGGTCGGACCAATGAGCAGTTCTTC | CASSLGQGRTNEQFF
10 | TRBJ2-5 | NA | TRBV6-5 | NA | TGTGCCAGCGGGGGCGAGACCCAGTACTTC | CASGGETQYF
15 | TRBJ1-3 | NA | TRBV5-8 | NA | TGTGCCAGCAGCTTGGGGAGCTACTCTGGAAACACCATATATTTT | CASSLGSYSGNTIYF
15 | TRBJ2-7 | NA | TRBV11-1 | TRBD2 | TGTGCCAGCAGCCCGCGGGAGACCTCCTCCTACGAGCAGTACTTC | CASSPRETSSYEQYF
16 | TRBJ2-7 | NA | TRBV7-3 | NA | TGTGCCAGCAGCGCAAAGTTGTCCAGTCCCACCTACGAGCAGTACTTC | CASSAKLSSPTYEQYF
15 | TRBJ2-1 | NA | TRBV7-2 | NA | TGTGCCAGCAGCTCCCCTCCCCGGGTAAGGGATGAGCAGTTCTTC | CASSSPPRVRDEQFF
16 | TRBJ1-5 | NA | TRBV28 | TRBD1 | TGTGCCAGCATTAACCCGGACAGGAGAGGCAATCAGCCCCAGCATTTT | CASINPDRRGNQPQHF
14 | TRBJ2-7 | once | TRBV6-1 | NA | TGTGCCAGCAGTCGCCGGGACCTTTCCTACGAGCAGTACTTC | CASSRRDLSYEQYF
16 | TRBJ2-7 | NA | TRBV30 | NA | TGTGCCTGGAGCGCTTCTACGGGGGGCGACAACCACGAGCAGTACTTC | CAWSASTGGDNHEQYF
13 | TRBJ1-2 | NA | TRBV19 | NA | TGTGCCAGTAGTACCCTCGGACTCTATGGCTACACCTTC | CASSTLGLYGYTF
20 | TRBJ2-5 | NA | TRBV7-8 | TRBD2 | TGTGCCAGCAGCTTAGCGAGTGAAGGGCGGGAGGACAATCTTCGAGAGACCCAGTACTTC | CASSLASEGREDNLRETQYF
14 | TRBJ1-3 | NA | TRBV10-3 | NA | TGTGCCATCAGTGGTGCGGGACCTGGAAACACCATATATTTT | CAISGAGPGNTIYF
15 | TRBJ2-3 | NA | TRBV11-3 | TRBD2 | TGTGCCAGCAGTCAGACTAGCGGGAGCACAGATACGCAGTATTTT | CASSQTSGSTDTQYF
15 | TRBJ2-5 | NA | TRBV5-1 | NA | TGCGCCAGCAGCCCTTTGACCCTTCACGAGGAGACCCAGTACTTC | CASSPLTLHEETQYF
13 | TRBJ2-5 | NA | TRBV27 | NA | TGTGCCAGCAGTTTAGGGCACAAAGAGACCCAGTACTTC | CASSLGHKETQYF
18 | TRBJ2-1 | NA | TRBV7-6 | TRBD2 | TGTGCCAGCAGCTTATCGACAGCAGCGGGAGCGATCTACAATGAGCAGTTCTTC | CASSLSTAAGAIYNEQFF
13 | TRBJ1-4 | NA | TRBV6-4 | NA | TGTGCCGCACCGGACAGCCCAGATGAAAAACTGTTTTTT | CAAPDSPDEKLFF
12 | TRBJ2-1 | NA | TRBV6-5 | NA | TGTGCCAGCAGGGACAAAGACAATGAGCAGTTCTTC | CASRDKDNEQFF
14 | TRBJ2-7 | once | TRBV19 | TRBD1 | TGTGCCAGTAGTACGACAGGGGTCTTATACGAGCAGTACTTC | CASSTTGVLYEQYF
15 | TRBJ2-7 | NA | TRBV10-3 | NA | TGTGCCATCAGTGAAGGATTCGTTGGATTCTACGAGCAGTACTTC | CAISEGFVGFYEQYF
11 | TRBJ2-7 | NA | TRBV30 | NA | TGTGCCTGGAGGGCCAGCTACGAGCAGTACTTC | CAWRASYEQYF
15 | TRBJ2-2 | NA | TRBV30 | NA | TGTGCCTGGAGTGTATTTAGTAGGGGCACCGGGGAGCTGTTTTTT | CAWSVFSRGTGELFF
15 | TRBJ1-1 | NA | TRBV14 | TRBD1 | TGTGCCAGCAGCCACCACAGGGGGCGGAACACTGAAGCTTTCTTT | CASSHHRGRNTEAFF
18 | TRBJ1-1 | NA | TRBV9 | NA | TGTGCCAGCAGCGTAGCCCCGTTAGGCAGGGCTTTGTGCACTGAAGCTTTCTTT | CASSVAPLGRALCTEAFF
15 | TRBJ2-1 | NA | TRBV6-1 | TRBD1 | TGTGCCAGCAGTGTCCGGGACAGGGAACGGGATGAGCAGTTCTTC | CASSVRDRERDEQFF
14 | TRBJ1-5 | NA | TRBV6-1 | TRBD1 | TGTGCCAGCACTCCTACAGGGGAAAATCAGCCCCAGCATTTT | CASTPTGENQPQHF
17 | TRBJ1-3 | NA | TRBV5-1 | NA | TGCGCCAGCAGCCCTAAATCCACAGGGCATGCTGGAAACACCATATATTTT | CASSPKSTGHAGNTIYF
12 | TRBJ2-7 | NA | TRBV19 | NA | TGTGCCAGTATGGGGGTCGTGAACGAGCAGTACTTC | CASMGVVNEQYF
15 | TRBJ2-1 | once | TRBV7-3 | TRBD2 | TGTGCCAGCAGCCTTAGCGGGACCTTCTCCAATGAGCAGTTCTTC | CASSLSGTFSNEQFF
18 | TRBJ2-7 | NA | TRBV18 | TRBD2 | TGTGCCAGCTCACTCTTAGCGGGAGGGCCGACTAGGCCGTACGAGCAGTACTTC | CASSLLAGGPTRPYEQYF
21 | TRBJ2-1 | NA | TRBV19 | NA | TGTGCCAGTAGTATAGGGTCCAGGGGGGGTTGTCGGGAGGGCCCCGGCAATGAGCAGTTCTTC | CASSIGSRGGCREGPGNEQFF
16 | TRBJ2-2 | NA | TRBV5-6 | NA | TGTGCCAGCAGCTTGAAATCGGGGGAGGTCACCGGGGAGCTGTTTTTT | CASSLKSGEVTGELFF
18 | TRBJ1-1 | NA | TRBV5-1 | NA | TGCGCCAGCAGCTTGCCTGGCGATGGGAGACTGAAGAACACTGAAGCTTTCTTT | CASSLPGDGRLKNTEAFF
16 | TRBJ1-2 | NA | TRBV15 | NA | TGTGCCACCAGCAGAGATGGGGCAGGGCGAGCTTCTGGCTACACCTTC | CATSRDGAGRASGYTF
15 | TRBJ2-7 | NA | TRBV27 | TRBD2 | TGTGCCAGCTCTCGGCCACAGCGGGACTCCTACGAGCAGTACTTC | CASSRPQRDSYEQYF
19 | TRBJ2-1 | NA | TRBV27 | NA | TGTGCCAGCAGCCGAGAGGACAGGGGTACTAGCGGTCGGGGTAATGAGCAGTTCTTC | CASSREDRGTSGRGNEQFF
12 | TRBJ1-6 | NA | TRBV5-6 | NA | TGTGCCAGCAGCCGCACCGGCGGGCACCTCCACTTT | CASSRTGGHLHF
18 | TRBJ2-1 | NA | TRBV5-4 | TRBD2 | TGTGCCAGCAGCTTGAATGGAGGGACTAGCGGGCCCGACAATGAGCAGTTCTTC | CASSLNGGTSGPDNEQFF
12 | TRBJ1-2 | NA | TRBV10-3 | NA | TGTGCCATCAGCCCGTTAGGTGGAAGCTACACCTTC | CAISPLGGSYTF
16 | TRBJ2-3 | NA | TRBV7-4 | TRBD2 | TGTGCCAGCAGCTTACAAGCGGGAGTCATCACAGATACGCAGTATTTT | CASSLQAGVITDTQYF
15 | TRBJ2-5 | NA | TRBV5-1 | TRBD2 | TGCGCCAGCAGCCCGACTAGCGGGATCCAAGAGACCCAGTACTTC | CASSPTSGIQETQYF
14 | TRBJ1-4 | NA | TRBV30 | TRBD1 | TGTGCCTGGAGCAGGGGGACAGGGGATCGAAAACTGTTTTTT | CAWSRGTGDRKLFF
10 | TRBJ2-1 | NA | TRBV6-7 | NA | TGTGCCAGCAGACGTATGAAGCAGTTCTTC | CASRRMKQFF
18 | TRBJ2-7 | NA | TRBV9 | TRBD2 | TGTGCCAGCAGCGTAGACTCGGCTAGCGGGAGGGCCATCTACGAGCAGTACTTC | CASSVDSASGRAIYEQYF
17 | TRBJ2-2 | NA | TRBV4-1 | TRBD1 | TGCGCCAGCAGCCAAGGGGTGGACAGGGTGAAAACCGGGGAGCTGTTTTTT | CASSQGVDRVKTGELFF
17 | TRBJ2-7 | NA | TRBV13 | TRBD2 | TGTGCCAGCAGCCCGCTTGGACTAGCGGGAGAAACTGACGAGCAGTACTTC | CASSPLGLAGETDEQYF